This T cell receptor beta chain originates from a study of human T cells and chemical hapten exposure. General study findings and limits: Expanded TCRs produced significantly more large CDR3 similarity clusters than controls did. With patch test score, the counts of PT1 expanded TCRs showed a positive correlation.

This clonotype was counted ten times or more. Its antigen is undetermined. From the RACE reads, TCRdb called clonotypes with MiXCR, one entry per CDR3 protein. The repertoire consists of fewer than 95,000 distinct CDR3 sequences, with roughly 11% occurring once and the leading ten covering 2.2%. The time point here: patch test 2, 6 weeks after DPC sensitization. Treatment defined: therapeutic diphenylcyclopropenone sensitization with weekly scalp DPC. V shed 4 bases and J 2 bases; nucleotides not matched to a gene: 9. Germline loops: CDR1 GTSNPN, CDR2 SVGIG (reference sequence). This CDR3 region has 17 residues.

The TCR was taken from a man between 40 and 49 years old with alopecia areata. Some clones in this sample may be carry-over from other donors' samples. This chain links TRBV30 with TRBJ2-2, with TRBD2 matching 11 bases. The sequencing here drew on whole blood, taken in connection with sensitization to the hapten diphenylcyclopropenone (DPC). The CDR3, as DNA: TGTGCCTGGAAAAGGGGGACTAGCGGAGCAAACACCGGGGAGCTGTTTTTT. Translating gives CAWKRGTSGANTGELFF.